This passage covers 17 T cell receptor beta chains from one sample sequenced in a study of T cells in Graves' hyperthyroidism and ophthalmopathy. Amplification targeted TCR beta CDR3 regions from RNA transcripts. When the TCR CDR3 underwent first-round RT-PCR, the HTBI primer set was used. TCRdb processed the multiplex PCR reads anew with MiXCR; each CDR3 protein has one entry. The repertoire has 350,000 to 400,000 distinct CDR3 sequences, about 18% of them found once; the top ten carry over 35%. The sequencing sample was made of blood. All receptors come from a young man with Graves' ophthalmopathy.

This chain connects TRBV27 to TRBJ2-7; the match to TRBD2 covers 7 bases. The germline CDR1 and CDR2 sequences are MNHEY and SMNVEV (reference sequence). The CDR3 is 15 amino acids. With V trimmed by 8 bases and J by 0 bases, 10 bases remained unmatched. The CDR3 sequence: CASWGGRDYSYEQYF. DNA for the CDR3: TGTGCCAGCTGGGGAGGGCGGGACTACTCCTACGAGCAGTACTTC.

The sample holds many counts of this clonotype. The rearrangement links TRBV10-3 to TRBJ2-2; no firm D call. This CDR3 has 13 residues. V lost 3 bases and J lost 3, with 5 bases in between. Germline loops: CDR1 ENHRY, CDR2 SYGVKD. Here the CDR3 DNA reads TGTGCCATCAGTGATCAGGACACCGGGGAGCTGTTTTTT. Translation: CAISDQDTGELFF.

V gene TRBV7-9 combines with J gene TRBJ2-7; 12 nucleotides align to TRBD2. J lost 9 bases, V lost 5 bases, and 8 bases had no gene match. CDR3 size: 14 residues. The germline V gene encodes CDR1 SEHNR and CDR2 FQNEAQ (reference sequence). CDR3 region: CASSPRTSGDRQYF. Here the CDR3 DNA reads TGTGCCAGCAGCCCCCGGACTAGCGGGGACAGGCAGTACTTC. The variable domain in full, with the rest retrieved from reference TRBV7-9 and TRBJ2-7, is DTGVSQNPRHKITKRGQNVTFRCDPISEHNRLYWYRQTLGQGPEFLTYFQNEAQLEKSRLLSDRFSAERPKGSFSTLEIQRTEQGDSAMYLCASSPRTSGDRQYFGPGTRLTVT.

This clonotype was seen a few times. CDR3: CASSYQRGGPDTQYF. In nucleotides, the CDR3 is TGTGCCAGCAGTTATCAGCGGGGGGGCCCAGATACGCAGTATTTT. This sequence joins TRBV6-1 and TRBJ2-3; 10 bases match TRBD2. The CDR3 runs to 15 residues. The V gene's germline CDR1 is MNHNS and CDR2 SASEGT. The trim removed 5 bases at V and 4 bases at J, leaving 6 bases unmatched.

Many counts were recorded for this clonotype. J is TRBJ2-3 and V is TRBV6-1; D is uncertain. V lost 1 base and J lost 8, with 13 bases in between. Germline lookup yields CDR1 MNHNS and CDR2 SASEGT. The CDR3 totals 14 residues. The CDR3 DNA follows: TGTGCCAGCAGTGAAGGGTTCTCGGTTTCTACGCAGTATTTT. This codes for CASSEGFSVSTQYF.

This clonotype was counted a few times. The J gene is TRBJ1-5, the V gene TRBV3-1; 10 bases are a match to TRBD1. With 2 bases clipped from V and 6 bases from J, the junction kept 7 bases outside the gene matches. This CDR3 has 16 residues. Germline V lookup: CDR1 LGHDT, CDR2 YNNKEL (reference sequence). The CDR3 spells CASSQKTGGSGQPQHF. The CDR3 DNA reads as TGTGCCAGCAGCCAAAAGACAGGGGGCTCGGGTCAGCCCCAGCATTTT.

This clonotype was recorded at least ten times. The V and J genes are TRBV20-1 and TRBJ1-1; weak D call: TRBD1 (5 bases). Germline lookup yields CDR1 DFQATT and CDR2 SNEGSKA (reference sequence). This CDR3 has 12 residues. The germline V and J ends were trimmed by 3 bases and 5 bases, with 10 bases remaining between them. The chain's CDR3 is CSASREGTEAFF. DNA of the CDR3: TGCAGTGCTAGCCGGGAGGGGACTGAAGCTTTCTTT.

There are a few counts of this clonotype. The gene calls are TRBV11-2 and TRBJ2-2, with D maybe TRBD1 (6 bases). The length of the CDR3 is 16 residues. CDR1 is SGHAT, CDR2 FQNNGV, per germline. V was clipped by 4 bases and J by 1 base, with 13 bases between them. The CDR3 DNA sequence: TGTGCCAGCAGCTCGATACAGGGAAGGAACACCGGGGAGCTGTTTTTT. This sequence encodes CASSSIQGRNTGELFF.

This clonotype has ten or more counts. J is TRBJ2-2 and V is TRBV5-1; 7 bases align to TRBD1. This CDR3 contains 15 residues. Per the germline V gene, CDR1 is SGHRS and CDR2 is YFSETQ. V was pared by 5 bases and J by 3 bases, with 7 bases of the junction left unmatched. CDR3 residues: CASSFGQEDTGELFF. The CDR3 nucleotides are TGCGCCAGCAGTTTCGGACAGGAGGACACCGGGGAGCTGTTTTTT.

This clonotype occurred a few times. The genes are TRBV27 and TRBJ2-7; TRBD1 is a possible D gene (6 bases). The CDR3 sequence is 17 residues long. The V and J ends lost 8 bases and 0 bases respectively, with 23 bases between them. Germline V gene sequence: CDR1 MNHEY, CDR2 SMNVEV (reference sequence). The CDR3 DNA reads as TGTGCCAGCTCACCAATGCTAGGCTCGGACAGCTCCTACGAGCAGTACTTC. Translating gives CASSPMLGSDSSYEQYF.

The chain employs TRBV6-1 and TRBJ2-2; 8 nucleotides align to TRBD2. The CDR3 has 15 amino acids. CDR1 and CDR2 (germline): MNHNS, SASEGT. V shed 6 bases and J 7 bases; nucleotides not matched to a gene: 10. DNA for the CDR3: TGTGCCAGCAGGGGGACTAGTCCTGGGTACGGGGAGCTGTTTTTT. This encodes CASRGTSPGYGELFF.

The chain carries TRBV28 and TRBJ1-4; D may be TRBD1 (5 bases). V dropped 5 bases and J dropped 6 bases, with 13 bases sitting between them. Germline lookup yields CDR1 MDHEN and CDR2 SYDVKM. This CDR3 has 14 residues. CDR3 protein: CASSARDGDEKLFF. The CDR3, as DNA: TGTGCCAGCAGTGCCCGGGACGGGGATGAAAAACTGTTTTTT.

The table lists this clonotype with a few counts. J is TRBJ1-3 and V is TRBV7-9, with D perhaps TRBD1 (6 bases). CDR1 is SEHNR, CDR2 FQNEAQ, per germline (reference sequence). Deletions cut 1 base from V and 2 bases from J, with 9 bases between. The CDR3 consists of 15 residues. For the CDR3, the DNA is TGTGCCAGCAGCTTAGAGTCAGGGGCTGGAAACACCATATATTTT. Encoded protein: CASSLESGAGNTIYF.

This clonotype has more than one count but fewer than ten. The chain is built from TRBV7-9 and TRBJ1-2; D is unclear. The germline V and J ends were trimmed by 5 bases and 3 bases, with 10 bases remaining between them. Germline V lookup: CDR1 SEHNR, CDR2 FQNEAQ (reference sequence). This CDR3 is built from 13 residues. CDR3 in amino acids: CASSVPGYYGYTF. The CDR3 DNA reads TGTGCCAGCAGCGTCCCTGGTTACTATGGCTACACCTTC.

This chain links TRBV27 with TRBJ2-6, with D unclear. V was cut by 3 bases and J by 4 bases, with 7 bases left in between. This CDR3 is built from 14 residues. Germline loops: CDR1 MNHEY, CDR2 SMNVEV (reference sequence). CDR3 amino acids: CASSLAAGANVLTF. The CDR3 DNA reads TGTGCCAGCAGTTTGGCCGCCGGGGCCAACGTCCTGACTTTC.

The DNA for the CDR3 is TGTGCCAGCAGTCGACAGGGCGGAGGTGGCTACACCTTC. Translation gives CASSRQGGGGYTF. The chain links TRBV27 to TRBJ1-2; 7 positions match TRBD1. CDR3 size: 13 residues. Trimming removed 5 bases from V and 7 bases from J; junction bases left unmatched: 7. Germline loops: CDR1 MNHEY, CDR2 SMNVEV (reference sequence).

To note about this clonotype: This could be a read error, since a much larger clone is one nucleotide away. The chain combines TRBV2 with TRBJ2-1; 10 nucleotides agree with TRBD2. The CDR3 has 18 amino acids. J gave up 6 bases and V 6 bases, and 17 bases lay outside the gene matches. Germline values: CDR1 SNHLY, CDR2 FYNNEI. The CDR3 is CASRALLWTSGGSNEQFF. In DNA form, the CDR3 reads TGTGCCAGCAGGGCTCTACTGTGGACTAGCGGTGGATCCAATGAGCAGTTCTTC.